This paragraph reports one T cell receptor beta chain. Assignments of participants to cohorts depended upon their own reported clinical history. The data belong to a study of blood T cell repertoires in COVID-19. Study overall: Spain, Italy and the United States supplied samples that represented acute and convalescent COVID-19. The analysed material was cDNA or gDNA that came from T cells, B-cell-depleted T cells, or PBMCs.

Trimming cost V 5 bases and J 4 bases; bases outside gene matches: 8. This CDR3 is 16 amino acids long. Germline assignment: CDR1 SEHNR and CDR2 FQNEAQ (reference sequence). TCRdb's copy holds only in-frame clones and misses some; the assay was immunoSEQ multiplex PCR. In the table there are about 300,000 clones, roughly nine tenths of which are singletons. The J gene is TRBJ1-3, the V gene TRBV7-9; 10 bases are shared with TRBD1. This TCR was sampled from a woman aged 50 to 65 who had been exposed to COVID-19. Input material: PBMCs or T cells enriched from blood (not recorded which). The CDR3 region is CASSPKDRGEGNTIYF. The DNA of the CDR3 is TGTGCCAGCAGCCCAAAGGACAGGGGGGAAGGAAACACCATATATTTT.